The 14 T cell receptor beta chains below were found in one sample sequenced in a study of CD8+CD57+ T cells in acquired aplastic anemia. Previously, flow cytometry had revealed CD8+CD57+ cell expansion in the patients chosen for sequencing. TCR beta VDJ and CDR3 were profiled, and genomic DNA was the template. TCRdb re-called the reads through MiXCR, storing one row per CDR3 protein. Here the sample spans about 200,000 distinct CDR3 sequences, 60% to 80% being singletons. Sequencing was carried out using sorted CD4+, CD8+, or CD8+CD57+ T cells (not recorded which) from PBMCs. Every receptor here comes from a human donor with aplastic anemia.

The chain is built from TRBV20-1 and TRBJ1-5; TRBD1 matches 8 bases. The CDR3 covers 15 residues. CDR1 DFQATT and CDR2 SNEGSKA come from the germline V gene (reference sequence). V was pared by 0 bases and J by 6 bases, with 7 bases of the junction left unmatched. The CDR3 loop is CSARDHQGARQPQHF. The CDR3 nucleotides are TGCAGTGCTAGAGATCACCAGGGGGCCCGTCAGCCCCAGCATTTT.

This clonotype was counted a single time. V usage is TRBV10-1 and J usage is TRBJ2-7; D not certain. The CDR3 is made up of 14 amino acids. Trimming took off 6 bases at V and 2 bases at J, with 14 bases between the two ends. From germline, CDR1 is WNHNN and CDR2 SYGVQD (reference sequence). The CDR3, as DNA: TGCGCCAGCAGAGAATTATTTCTCCCCTACGAGCAGTACTTC. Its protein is CASRELFLPYEQYF.

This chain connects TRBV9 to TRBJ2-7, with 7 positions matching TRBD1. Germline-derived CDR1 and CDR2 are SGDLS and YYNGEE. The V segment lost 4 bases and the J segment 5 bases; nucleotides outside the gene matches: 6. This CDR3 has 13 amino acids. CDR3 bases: TGTGCCAGCAGCACTCAGGGGGTCCACGAGCAGTACTTC. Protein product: CASSTQGVHEQYF.

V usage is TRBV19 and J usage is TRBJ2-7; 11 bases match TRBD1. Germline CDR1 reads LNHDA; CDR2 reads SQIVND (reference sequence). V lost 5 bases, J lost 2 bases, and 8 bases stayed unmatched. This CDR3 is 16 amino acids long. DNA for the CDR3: TGTGCCAGTAGTTCATCCCCGGGACAGGGGGCCTACGAGCAGTACTTC. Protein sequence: CASSSSPGQGAYEQYF.

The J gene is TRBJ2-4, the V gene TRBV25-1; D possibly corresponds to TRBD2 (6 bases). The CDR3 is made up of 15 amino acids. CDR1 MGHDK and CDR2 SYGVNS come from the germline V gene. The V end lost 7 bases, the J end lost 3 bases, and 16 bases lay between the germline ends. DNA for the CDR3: TGTGCCAGCACTTGGGGCGGGAACGGCAAAAACATTCAGTACTTC. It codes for CASTWGGNGKNIQYF.

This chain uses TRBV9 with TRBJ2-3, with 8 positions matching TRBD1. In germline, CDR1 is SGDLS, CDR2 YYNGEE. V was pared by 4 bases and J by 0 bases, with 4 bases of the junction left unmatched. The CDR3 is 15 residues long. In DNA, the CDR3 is TGTGCCAGCAGCAATACAGGGGGGAGCACAGATACGCAGTATTTT. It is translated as CASSNTGGSTDTQYF. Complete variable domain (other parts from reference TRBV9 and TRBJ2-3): DSGVTQTPKHLITATGQRVTLRCSPRSGDLSVYWYQQSLDQGLQFLIQYYNGEERAKGNILERFSAQQFPDLHSELNLSSLELGDSALYFCASSNTGGSTDTQYFGPGTRLTVL.

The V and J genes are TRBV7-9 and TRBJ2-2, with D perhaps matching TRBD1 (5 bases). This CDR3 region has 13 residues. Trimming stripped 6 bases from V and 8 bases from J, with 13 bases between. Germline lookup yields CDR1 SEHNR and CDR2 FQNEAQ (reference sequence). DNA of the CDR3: TGTGCCAGCAGTTACTCGAGGACAGGGGAGCTGTTTTTT. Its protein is CASSYSRTGELFF.

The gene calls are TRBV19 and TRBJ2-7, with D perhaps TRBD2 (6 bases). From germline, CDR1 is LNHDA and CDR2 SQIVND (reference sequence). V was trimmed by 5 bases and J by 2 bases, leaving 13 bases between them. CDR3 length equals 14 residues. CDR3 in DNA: TGTGCCAGTAGTTCTGGCGGGATTCCCTACGAGCAGTACTTC. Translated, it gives CASSSGGIPYEQYF.

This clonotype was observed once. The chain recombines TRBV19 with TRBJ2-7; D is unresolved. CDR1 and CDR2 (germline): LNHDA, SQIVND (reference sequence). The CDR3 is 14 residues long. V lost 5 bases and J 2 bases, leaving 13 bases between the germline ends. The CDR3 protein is CASSGNIGAYEQYF. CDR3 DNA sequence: TGTGCCAGTAGTGGGAACATAGGAGCCTACGAGCAGTACTTC.

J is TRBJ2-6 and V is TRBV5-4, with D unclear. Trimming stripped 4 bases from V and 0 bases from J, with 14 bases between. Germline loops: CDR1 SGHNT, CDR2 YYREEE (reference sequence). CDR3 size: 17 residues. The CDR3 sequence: CASSTMATSSGANVLTF. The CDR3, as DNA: TGTGCCAGCAGCACCATGGCCACCAGCTCTGGGGCCAACGTCCTGACTTTC.

The CDR3 sequence: CASSVAGWATATQYF. The CDR3 DNA reads as TGTGCCAGCAGCGTGGCGGGTTGGGCGACGGCTACGCAGTATTTT. This rearrangement joins TRBV9 to TRBJ2-3, with a possible D match to TRBD2 (5 bases). V was trimmed by 2 bases and J by 8 bases, leaving 18 bases between them. Germline-derived CDR1 and CDR2 are SGDLS and YYNGEE. This CDR3 comprises 15 residues.

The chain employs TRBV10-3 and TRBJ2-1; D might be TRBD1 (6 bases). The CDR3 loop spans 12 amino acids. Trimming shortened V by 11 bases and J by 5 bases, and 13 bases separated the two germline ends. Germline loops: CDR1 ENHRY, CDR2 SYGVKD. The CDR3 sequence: CAAGGHNNEQFF. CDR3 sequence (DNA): TGTGCCGCTGGGGGACACAACAATGAGCAGTTCTTC.

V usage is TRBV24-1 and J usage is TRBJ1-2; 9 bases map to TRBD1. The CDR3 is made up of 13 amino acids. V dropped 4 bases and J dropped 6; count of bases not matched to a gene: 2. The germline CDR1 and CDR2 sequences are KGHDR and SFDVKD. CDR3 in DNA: TGTGCCACCAGTGACCGGACAGGGGATGGCTACACCTTC. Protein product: CATSDRTGDGYTF.

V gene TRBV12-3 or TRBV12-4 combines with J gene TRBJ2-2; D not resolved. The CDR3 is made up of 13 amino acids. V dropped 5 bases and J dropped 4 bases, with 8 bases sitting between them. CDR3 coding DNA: TGTGCCAGCAGTCCCCCCCTCACCGGGGAGCTGTTTTTT. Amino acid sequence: CASSPPLTGELFF.